A single sample is the source of the 18 T cell receptor beta chains below, sequenced in a study of long-term antiretroviral therapy in people with HIV. Researchers report immunoSEQ v3.0 was run at survey level. Sequenced by immunoSEQ multiplex PCR; TCRdb stores in-frame clones only, minus some. Counted here are about 20,000 clones, approximately 77% occurring once; the ten biggest clones make up approximately 11%. Here the sequenced sample was unsorted PBMCs, taken 2.4 years after starting antiretroviral therapy. These receptors came from a man aged 35 to 55 with HIV.

The chain employs TRBV6-4 and TRBJ2-3, with TRBD2 matching over 7 bases. This CDR3 contains 15 residues. The J segment lost 3 bases and the V segment lost 2 bases, leaving 5 bases of the junction unmatched. The germline V gene encodes CDR1 MRHNA and CDR2 SNTAGT. CDR3 amino acids: CASSDTGGGTDTQYF. CDR3 in DNA: TGTGCCAGCAGTGACACCGGCGGGGGTACAGATACGCAGTATTTT.

The CDR3 bases are TGTGCCAGCAGCCAAGGGGTCTTTGAGCAGTACTTC. It yields the protein CASSQGVFEQYF. The V gene is TRBV7-9, the J gene TRBJ2-7; possibly TRBD1 for D (5 bases). The CDR3 covers 12 residues. Trimming shortened V by 5 bases and J by 7 bases, and 12 bases separated the two germline ends. The germline CDR1 and CDR2 sequences are SEHNR and FQNEAQ (reference sequence).

This clone was seen more than once but under ten times. The chain combines TRBV7-2 with TRBJ1-2, with D unresolved. Trimming shortened V by 2 bases and J by 0 bases, and 13 bases separated the two germline ends. This CDR3 has 16 residues. CDR1 and CDR2 from the germline V gene are SGHTA and FQGNSA. The CDR3 DNA is TGTGCCAGCAGCTTAACGGCCTTGCAGTCTAACTATGGCTACACCTTC. Its translation: CASSLTALQSNYGYTF.

In this sample, this clone turned up once. The V and J genes are TRBV7-8 and TRBJ2-7, with 10 bases lining up with TRBD1. Germline CDR1 SGHVS, CDR2 FQNEAQ. J gave up 2 bases and V 0 bases, and 1 base lay outside the gene matches. This CDR3 region has 15 residues. The CDR3 coding sequence is TGTGCCAGCAGCTTAGCCGGGACAGGGGCCTACGAGCAGTACTTC. Its protein is CASSLAGTGAYEQYF.

CDR3 in DNA: TGTGCCAGCAGTTCACAGGGTTTGGCTTTCTTT. Translated: CASSSQGLAFF. V is TRBV6-5 and J is TRBJ1-1; a possible D gene is TRBD1 (6 bases). This CDR3 spans 11 amino acids. V gave up 4 bases and J gave up 11 bases, with 11 bases separating them. Germline values: CDR1 MNHEY, CDR2 SVGAGI.

V and J are TRBV5-4 and TRBJ1-1, with D possibly TRBD1 on 5 matching bases. This CDR3 has 12 residues. The germline V gene has CDR1 SGHNT and CDR2 YYREEE (reference sequence). Trimming cost V 0 bases and J 7 bases, with 7 bases left between them. The CDR3 loop is CASSLGGVEAFF. The CDR3 region has the DNA TGTGCCAGCAGCTTGGGAGGGGTTGAAGCTTTCTTT.

The rearrangement uses TRBV19 and TRBJ1-3; TRBD1 matches 8 bases. Germline-derived CDR1 and CDR2 are LNHDA and SQIVND (reference sequence). There are 14 residues in the CDR3. The trim removed 4 bases at V and 4 bases at J, leaving 3 bases unmatched. DNA of the CDR3: TGTGCCAGTAGTACAGGGGGCGCCGGAAACACCATATATTTT. It encodes CASSTGGAGNTIYF. The full variable domain, rest sourced from reference TRBV19 and TRBJ1-3, is DGGITQSPKYLFRKEGQNVTLSCEQNLNHDAMYWYRQDPGQGLRLIYYSQIVNDFQKGDIAEGYSVSREKKESFPLTVTSAQKNPTAFYLCASSTGGAGNTIYFGEGSWLTVV.

V and J are TRBV18 and TRBJ2-7; unclear D gene. This CDR3 spans 15 amino acids. Deletions cut 0 bases from V and 3 bases from J, with 12 bases between. From germline, CDR1 is KGHSH and CDR2 LQKENI. The CDR3 DNA sequence: TGTGCCAGCTCACCACCACCGGAGTCATTCTACGAGCAGTACTTC. This gives the protein CASSPPPESFYEQYF.

The chain recombines TRBV10-3 with TRBJ1-4, with a tentative D call TRBD1 (6 bases). The V gene's germline CDR1 is ENHRY and CDR2 SYGVKD. The CDR3 length is 12 residues. Trimming shortened V by 9 bases and J by 8 bases, and 13 bases separated the two germline ends. CDR3 nucleotides: TGTGCCATGGGGGGGCCGGGGGAAAAACTGTTTTTT. The encoded protein is CAMGGPGEKLFF.

V is TRBV11-2 and J is TRBJ2-7; perhaps D is TRBD1 or TRBD2 (6 bases each). The CDR3 has 16 amino acids. V lost 4 bases to trimming and J lost 6 bases, with 22 bases between them. Looked up from germline, CDR1 is SGHAT and CDR2 is FQNNGV. The CDR3 coding sequence is TGTGCCAGCAGCTCACCCCGGGGGCCAAAGGGGGGCGAGCAGTACTTC. Translation gives CASSSPRGPKGGEQYF.

The chain uses TRBV7-9 and TRBJ2-1; D remains ambiguous. The V gene lost 6 bases and the J gene lost 7 bases, with 10 bases spanning the gap. CDR1 and CDR2 (germline): SEHNR, FQNEAQ (reference sequence). CDR3 length equals 12 residues. CDR3 sequence: CASSSVGNEQFF. CDR3 in DNA: TGTGCCAGCAGTTCCGTGGGGAATGAGCAGTTCTTC.

This rearrangement joins TRBV30 to TRBJ2-7; a possible D gene is TRBD1 (5 bases). The CDR3 length is 12 residues. Trimming removed 7 bases at V and 2 bases at J, with 12 bases between. The V gene's germline CDR1 is GTSNPN and CDR2 SVGIG (reference sequence). This CDR3 is CASSTDTYEQYF. In nucleotides, the CDR3 is TGTGCCTCATCGACGGACACCTACGAGCAGTACTTC.

The chain uses TRBV27 and TRBJ2-5; D might be TRBD2 (6 bases). The ends were cut back, 8 bases at V and 3 bases at J, with 25 bases in the middle. This CDR3 contains 17 residues. CDR1 and CDR2 from the germline V gene are MNHEY and SMNVEV (reference sequence). DNA for the CDR3: TGTGCCAGCGCCATTGAGATGAAGGTGGGGGGAGAAGAGACCCAGTACTTC. The encoded protein is CASAIEMKVGGEETQYF.

The V call is TRBV18, the J call TRBJ1-2; TRBD1 might be the D (6 bases). Germline loops: CDR1 KGHSH, CDR2 LQKENI. The V gene lost 2 bases and the J gene lost 6 bases, with 10 bases spanning the gap. This CDR3 is built from 13 residues. The CDR3 nucleotides read TGTGCCAGCTCACCATTCAGGGGAGATGGCTACACCTTC. It specifies CASSPFRGDGYTF.

The chain couples TRBV9 to TRBJ2-7; D not resolved. V lost 2 bases and J 1 base, leaving 13 bases between the germline ends. This CDR3 contains 15 residues. The V gene's germline CDR1 is SGDLS and CDR2 YYNGEE. DNA for the CDR3: TGTGCCAGCAGCGTCGGCAGAACTTCTTCCTACGAGCAGTACTTC. Residues: CASSVGRTSSYEQYF.

V and J are TRBV13 and TRBJ1-5; D not certain. V lost 0 bases and J 7 bases, leaving 16 bases between the germline ends. CDR1 PRHDT and CDR2 FYEKMQ come from the germline V gene (reference sequence). This CDR3 contains 16 residues. The CDR3 DNA sequence: TGTGCCAGCAGCTTAGGTTCCGGACGGATGGGGCAGCCCCAGCATTTT. Translated: CASSLGSGRMGQPQHF.

J is TRBJ1-4 and V is TRBV5-1; 9 bases are a match to TRBD1. The CDR3 covers 18 residues. V lost 0 bases and J lost 6; bases outside the gene matches: 12. Germline CDR1 and CDR2: SGHRS and YFSETQ. CDR3: CASSLVVDRGSLDEKLFF. CDR3 nucleotides: TGCGCCAGCAGCTTGGTAGTGGACAGGGGCTCGTTGGATGAAAAACTGTTTTTT.

The chain carries TRBV4-3 and TRBJ1-1, with 12 positions matching TRBD1. From germline, CDR1 is LGHNA and CDR2 YSLEER. Germline trimming cut 2 bases from V and 0 bases from J; bases unmatched to any gene: 7. This CDR3 comprises 18 residues. The CDR3 coding sequence is TGCGCCAGCAGCCAACAAGGGACAGGGGGCCGCATGAACACTGAAGCTTTCTTT. It yields the protein CASSQQGTGGRMNTEAFF.